In this sample, the clone carrying this T cell receptor beta chain turned up a few times. This sample was included in a study of human T cells and chemical hapten exposure. On the study more broadly: The variation in per-sample TCR yields arose mainly from small differences in pooled library volumes.

This sample's time point: patch test 3, about 24 weeks after DPC sensitization. Sample treatment: therapeutic diphenylcyclopropenone sensitization with weekly scalp DPC. MiXCR was run by TCRdb on the RACE reads, yielding one entry per CDR3 protein. The table has more than 85,000 distinct CDR3 sequences, less than 35% seen once. The sequence came from a man aged 40-55 years with alopecia areata. Some clones in this sample may be carry-over from other donors' samples. Material: whole blood, obtained in connection with sensitization to the hapten diphenylcyclopropenone (DPC).

The CDR3 DNA reads TGTGCCAGCAGTTTCCATCCCTTTCAGGCGTCCGGAAACATTCAGTACTTC. Translated: CASSFHPFQASGNIQYF. The genes are TRBV28 and TRBJ2-4; D is uncertain. Deletions cut 3 bases from V and 6 bases from J, with 21 bases between. Germline V gene sequence: CDR1 MDHEN, CDR2 SYDVKM. This CDR3 has 17 amino acids.